The sequence of this T cell receptor beta chain was determined in a study of early stage breast cancer tumors. Findings and caveats of the study: Chain pairing and CD4, CD8 or FOXP3 expression were not captured. Tumors had about 2.5-fold higher T cell density and higher clonality than adjacent normal breast tissue. Commonly generated sequences made up most enriched TCRB sequences shared between patients.

This clone appeared a few times. Antigen specificity is unknown. Blood replicates held 0.5 ug DNA, tumor or normal breast roughly 1.5 ug, two each. Produced via immunoSEQ multiplex PCR; TCRdb's table is partial and in-frame only. The profile covers about 3,000 clones, with 60% to 65% appearing a single time and roughly 15% taken by the ten largest. The sequencing input was breast tumor tissue. This TCR came from a person between 35 and 49 years old with breast cancer.

The CDR3 protein is CASSTRLGWAEAFF. The CDR3 nucleotides are TGTGCCAGCAGCACCCGGCTAGGGTGGGCTGAAGCTTTCTTT. V is TRBV21-1 and J is TRBJ1-1. TRBV21-1 is an annotated pseudogene. The CDR3 length is 14 residues.